This TCR beta chain was obtained from a study of T-cell reconstitution after alpha-beta-depleted transplantation in children. Germline CDR1 MNHEY, CDR2 SMNVEV (reference sequence). V lost 5 bases to trimming and J lost 5 bases; unmatched junction nucleotides: 5. This CDR3 spans 14 amino acids. Researchers prepared the TCRbeta library using unique molecular identifiers, the study reports. TCRdb re-called the PCR reads through MiXCR, storing one row per CDR3 protein. The sample lists about 400,000 distinct CDR3 sequences, 10% to 15% occurring once. The table lists this clonotype with a few counts. The genes are TRBV27 and TRBJ1-4, with TRBD1 matching 7 bases. The TCR comes from a human donor who donated a stem cell graft to a child with Fanconi anemia. Sequenced here: PBMCs, sampled from the stem cell graft. In nucleotides, the CDR3 is TGTGCCAGCAGTGGCGGCAGGGGGAATGAAAAACTGTTTTTT. Translating it yields CASSGGRGNEKLFF.